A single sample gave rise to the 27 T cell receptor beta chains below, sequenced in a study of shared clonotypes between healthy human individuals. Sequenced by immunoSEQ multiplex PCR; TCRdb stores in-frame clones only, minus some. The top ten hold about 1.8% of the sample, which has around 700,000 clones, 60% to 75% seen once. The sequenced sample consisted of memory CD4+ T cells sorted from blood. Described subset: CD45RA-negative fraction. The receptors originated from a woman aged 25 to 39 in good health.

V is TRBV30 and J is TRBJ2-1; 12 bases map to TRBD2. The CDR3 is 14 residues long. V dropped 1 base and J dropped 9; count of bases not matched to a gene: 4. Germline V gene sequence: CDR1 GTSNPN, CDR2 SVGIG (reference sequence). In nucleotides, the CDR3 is TGTGCCTGGAGTGGACTAGCGGGAGACAGTGAGCAGTTCTTC. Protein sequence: CAWSGLAGDSEQFF.

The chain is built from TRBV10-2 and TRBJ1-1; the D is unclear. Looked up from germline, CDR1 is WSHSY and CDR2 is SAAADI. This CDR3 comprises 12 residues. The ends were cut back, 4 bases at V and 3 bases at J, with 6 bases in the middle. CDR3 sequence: CASSGGHTEAFF. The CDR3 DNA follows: TGCGCCAGCAGTGGCGGGCACACTGAAGCTTTCTTT.

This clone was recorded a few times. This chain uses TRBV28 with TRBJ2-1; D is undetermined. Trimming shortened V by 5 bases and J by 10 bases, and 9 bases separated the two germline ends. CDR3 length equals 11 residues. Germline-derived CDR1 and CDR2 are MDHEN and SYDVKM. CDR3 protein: CASSVRQEQFF. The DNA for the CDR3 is TGTGCCAGCAGTGTCCGGCAAGAGCAGTTCTTC. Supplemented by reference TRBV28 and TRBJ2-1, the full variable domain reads DVKVTQSSRYLVKRTGEKVFLECVQDMDHENMFWYRQDPGLGLRLIYFSYDVKMKEKGDIPEGYSVSREKKERFSLILESASTNQTSMYLCASSVRQEQFFGPGTRLTVL.

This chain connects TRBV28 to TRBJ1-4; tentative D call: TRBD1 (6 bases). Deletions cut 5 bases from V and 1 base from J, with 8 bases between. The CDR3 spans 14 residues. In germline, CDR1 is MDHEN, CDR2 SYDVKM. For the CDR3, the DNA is TGTGCCAGCAGTGGGGGCATAACTAATGAAAAACTGTTTTTT. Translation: CASSGGITNEKLFF. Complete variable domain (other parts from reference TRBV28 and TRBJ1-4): DVKVTQSSRYLVKRTGEKVFLECVQDMDHENMFWYRQDPGLGLRLIYFSYDVKMKEKGDIPEGYSVSREKKERFSLILESASTNQTSMYLCASSGGITNEKLFFGSGTQLSVL.

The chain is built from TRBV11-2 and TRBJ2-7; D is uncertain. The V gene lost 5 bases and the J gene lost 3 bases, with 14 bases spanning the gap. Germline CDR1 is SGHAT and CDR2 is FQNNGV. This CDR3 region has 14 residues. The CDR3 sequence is CASSRPPRSYEQYF. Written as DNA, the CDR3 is TGTGCCAGCAGCCGACCCCCTCGTAGCTACGAGCAGTACTTC. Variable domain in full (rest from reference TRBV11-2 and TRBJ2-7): EAGVAQSPRYKIIEKRQSVAFWCNPISGHATLYWYQQILGQGPKLLIQFQNNGVVDDSQLPKDRFSAERLKGVDSTLKIQPAKLEDSAVYLCASSRPPRSYEQYFGPGTRLTVT.

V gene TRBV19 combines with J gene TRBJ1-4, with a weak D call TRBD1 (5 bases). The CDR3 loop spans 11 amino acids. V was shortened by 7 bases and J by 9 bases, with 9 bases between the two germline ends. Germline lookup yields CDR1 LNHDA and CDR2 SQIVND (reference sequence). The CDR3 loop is CASTGRKKLFF. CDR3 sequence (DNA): TGTGCCAGTACAGGGAGGAAAAAACTGTTTTTT.

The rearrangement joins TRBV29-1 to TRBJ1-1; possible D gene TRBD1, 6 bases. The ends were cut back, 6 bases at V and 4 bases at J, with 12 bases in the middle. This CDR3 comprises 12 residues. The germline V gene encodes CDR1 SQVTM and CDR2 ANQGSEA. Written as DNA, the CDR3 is TGCAGCGTGGGGGGAGGGGGCACTGAAGCTTTCTTT. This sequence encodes CSVGGGGTEAFF.

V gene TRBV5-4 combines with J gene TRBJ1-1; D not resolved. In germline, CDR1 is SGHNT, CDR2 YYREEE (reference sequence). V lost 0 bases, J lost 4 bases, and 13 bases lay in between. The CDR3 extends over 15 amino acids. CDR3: CASSLGAGLGTEAFF. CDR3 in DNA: TGTGCCAGCAGCTTGGGGGCCGGGCTGGGCACTGAAGCTTTCTTT. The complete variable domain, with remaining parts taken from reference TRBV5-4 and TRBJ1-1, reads ETGVTQSPTHLIKTRGQQVTLRCSSQSGHNTVSWYQQALGQGPQFIFQYYREEENGRGNFPPRFSGLQFPNYSSELNVNALELDDSALYLCASSLGAGLGTEAFFGQGTRLTVV.

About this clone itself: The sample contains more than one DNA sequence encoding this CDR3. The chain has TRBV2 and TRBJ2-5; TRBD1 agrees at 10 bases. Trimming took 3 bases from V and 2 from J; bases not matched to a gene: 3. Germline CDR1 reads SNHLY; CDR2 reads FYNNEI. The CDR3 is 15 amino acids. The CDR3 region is CASSEEGQGQETQYF. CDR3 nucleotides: TGTGCCAGCAGTGAGGAGGGACAGGGGCAAGAGACCCAGTACTTC. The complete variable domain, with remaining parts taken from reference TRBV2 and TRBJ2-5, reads EPEVTQTPSHQVTQMGQEVILRCVPISNHLYFYWYRQILGQKVEFLVSFYNNEISEKSEIFDDQFSVERPDGSNFTLKIRSTKLEDSAMYFCASSEEGQGQETQYFGPGTRLLVL.

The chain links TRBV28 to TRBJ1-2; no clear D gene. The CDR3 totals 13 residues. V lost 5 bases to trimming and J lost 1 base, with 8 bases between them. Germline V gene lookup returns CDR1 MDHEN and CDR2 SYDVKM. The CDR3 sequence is CASSAGDNYGYTF. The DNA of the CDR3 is TGTGCCAGCAGTGCTGGGGATAACTATGGCTACACCTTC.

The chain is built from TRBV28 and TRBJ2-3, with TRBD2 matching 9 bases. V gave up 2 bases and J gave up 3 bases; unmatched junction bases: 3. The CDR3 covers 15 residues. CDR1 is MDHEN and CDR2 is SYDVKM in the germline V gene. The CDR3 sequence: CASSLGSGRTDTQYF. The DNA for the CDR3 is TGTGCCAGCAGTTTAGGTAGCGGGAGAACAGATACGCAGTATTTT.

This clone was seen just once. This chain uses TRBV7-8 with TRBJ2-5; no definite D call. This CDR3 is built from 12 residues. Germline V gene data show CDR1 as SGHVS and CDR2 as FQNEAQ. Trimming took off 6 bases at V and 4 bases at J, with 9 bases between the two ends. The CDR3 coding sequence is TGTGCCAGCAGTATAGGCTCAGAGACCCAGTACTTC. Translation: CASSIGSETQYF.

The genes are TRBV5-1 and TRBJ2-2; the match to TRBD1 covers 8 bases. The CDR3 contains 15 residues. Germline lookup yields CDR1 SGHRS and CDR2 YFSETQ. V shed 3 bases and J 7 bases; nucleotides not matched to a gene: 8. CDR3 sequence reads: CASSWKTGADGELFF. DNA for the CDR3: TGCGCCAGCAGCTGGAAGACAGGGGCGGACGGGGAGCTGTTTTTT.

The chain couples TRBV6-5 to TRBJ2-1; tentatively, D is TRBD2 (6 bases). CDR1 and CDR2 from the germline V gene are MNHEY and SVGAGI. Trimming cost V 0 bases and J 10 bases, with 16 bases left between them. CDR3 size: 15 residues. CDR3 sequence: CASSYSMVGLSEQFF. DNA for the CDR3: TGTGCCAGCAGTTACTCGATGGTGGGACTGTCAGAGCAGTTCTTC.

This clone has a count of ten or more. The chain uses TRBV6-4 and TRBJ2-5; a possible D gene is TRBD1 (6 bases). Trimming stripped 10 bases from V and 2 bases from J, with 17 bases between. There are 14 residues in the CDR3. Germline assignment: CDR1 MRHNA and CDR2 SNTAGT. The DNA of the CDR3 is TGTGCCATCGTTGGGGGCCTCAAACAAGAGACCCAGTACTTC. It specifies CAIVGGLKQETQYF.

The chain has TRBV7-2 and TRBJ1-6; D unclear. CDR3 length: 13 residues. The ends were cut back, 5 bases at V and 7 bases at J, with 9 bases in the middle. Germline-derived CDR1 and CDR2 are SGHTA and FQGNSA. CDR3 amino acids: CASSPQSNSPLHF. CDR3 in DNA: TGTGCCAGCAGCCCACAGTCAAATTCACCCCTCCACTTT. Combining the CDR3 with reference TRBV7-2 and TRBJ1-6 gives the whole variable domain GAGVSQSPSNKVTEKGKDVELRCDPISGHTALYWYRQSLGQGLEFLIYFQGNSAPDKSGLPSDRFSAERTGGSVSTLTIQRTQQEDSAVYLCASSPQSNSPLHFGNGTRLTVT.

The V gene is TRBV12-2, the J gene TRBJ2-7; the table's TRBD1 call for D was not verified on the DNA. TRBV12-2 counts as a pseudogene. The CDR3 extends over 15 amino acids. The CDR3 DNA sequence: TGTGCAAGTCGCTTAGTGGGGACAGCTCTCTACGAGCAGTACTTC. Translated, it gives CASRLVGTALYEQYF.

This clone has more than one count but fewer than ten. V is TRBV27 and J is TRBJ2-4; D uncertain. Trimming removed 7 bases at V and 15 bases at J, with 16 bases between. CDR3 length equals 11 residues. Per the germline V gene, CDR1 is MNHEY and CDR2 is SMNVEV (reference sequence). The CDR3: CASTLRAVMYF. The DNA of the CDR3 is TGTGCCAGCACCCTACGCGCAGTTATGTACTTC.

The CDR3 region is CASSFHRNSGPIKETQYF. Written as DNA, the CDR3 is TGTGCCAGCAGCTTCCACCGCAACAGCGGGCCAATTAAAGAGACCCAGTACTTC. This rearrangement joins TRBV11-2 to TRBJ2-5, with a possible D match to TRBD2 (6 bases). The CDR3 extends over 18 amino acids. V lost 3 bases, J lost 3 bases, and 23 bases lay in between. Germline-derived CDR1 and CDR2 are SGHAT and FQNNGV.

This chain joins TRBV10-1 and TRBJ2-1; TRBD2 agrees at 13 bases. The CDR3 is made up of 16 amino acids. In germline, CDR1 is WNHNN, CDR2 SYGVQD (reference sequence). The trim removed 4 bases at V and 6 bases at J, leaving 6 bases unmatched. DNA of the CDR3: TGCGCCAGCAGTGGGACTAGCGGGAGACTATCCAATGAGCAGTTCTTC. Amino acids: CASSGTSGRLSNEQFF.

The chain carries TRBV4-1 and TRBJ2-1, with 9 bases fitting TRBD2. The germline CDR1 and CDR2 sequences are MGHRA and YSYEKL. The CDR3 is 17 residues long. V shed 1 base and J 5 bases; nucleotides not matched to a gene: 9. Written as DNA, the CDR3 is TGCGCCAGCAGCCAAGGCGGGAGGGGGGAACCTGACAATGAGCAGTTCTTC. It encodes CASSQGGRGEPDNEQFF.

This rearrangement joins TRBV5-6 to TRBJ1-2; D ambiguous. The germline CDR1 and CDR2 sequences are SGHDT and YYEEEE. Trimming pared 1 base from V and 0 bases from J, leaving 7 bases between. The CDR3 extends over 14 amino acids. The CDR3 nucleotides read TGTGCCAGCAGCTTGTGGTCCCCTAACTATGGCTACACCTTC. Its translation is CASSLWSPNYGYTF.

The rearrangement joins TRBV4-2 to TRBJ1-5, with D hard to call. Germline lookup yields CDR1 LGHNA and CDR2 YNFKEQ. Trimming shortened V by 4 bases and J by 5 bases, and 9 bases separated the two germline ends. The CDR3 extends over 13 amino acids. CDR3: CASSPRPDQPQHF. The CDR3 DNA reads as TGTGCCAGCAGCCCTAGACCGGATCAGCCCCAGCATTTT.

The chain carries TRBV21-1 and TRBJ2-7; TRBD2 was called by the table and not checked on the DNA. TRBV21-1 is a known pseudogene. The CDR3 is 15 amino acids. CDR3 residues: CASSNTSGGSLEQYF. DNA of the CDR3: TGTGCCAGCAGCAATACATCGGGGGGTAGTCTCGAGCAGTACTTC.

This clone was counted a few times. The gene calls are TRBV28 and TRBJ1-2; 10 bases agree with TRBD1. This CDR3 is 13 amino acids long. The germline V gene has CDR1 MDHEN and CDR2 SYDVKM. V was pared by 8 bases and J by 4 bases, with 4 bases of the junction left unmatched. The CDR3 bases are TGTGCCAGCTGGGACAGGGGACCCTATGGCTACACCTTC. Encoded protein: CASWDRGPYGYTF.

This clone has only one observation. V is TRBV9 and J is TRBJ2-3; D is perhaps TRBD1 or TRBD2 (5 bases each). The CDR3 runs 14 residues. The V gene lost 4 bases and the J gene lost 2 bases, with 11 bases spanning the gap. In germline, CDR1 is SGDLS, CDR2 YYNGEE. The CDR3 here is CASSKGPTTDTQYF. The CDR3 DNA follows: TGTGCCAGCAGCAAGGGACCCACCACAGATACGCAGTATTTT.

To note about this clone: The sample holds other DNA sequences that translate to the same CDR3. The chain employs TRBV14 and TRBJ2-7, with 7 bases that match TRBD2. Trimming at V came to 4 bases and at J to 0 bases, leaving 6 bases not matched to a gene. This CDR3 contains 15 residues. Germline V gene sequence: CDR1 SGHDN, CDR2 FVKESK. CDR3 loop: CASSRSAGISYEQYF. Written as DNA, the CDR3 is TGTGCCAGCAGCCGGTCAGCGGGGATCTCCTACGAGCAGTACTTC.